This T cell receptor (beta chain) was captured in a study of cytomegalovirus exposure and HLA in healthy donors (dated by TCRdb to the late 2010s). Broadly, across the study: An earlier analysis of 587 of the donors reported approximately 290 Gb of sequence data and roughly 100 million unique TCR beta sequences from 150 million to 200 million T cells. Approximately 300 gigabases of sequencing data and approximately 85 million unique TCR sequences were included in an early release covering about 620 HLA-typed donors. Among the roughly 390 genotyped donors, approximately 77% belonged to the genetic ancestry cluster associated with self-reported Caucasian donors. The study aimed to test whether cataloging public T cell receptors could reveal signatures of past pathogen exposure. The T cell repertoires of 666 subjects were profiled by immunosequencing and related to cytomegalovirus serostatus. Besides the first cohort of more than 650 subjects, a separate validation cohort made up of about 120 different subjects was used. To predict cytomegalovirus infection status, the study combined high-throughput TCR immunosequencing, statistical association of individual TCRs with disease status, and machine learning. A later analysis re-examined previously published TCR beta repertoires from roughly 650 donors and added high-resolution HLA genotyping to investigate patterns of TCR occurrence. The later analysis used no new phenotypic data to find candidate immune exposures, relying instead on TCR beta sequences and their occurrence across donors. An earlier analysis of 587 of the donors used high-throughput TCR beta sequencing to judge whether each TCR beta V gene segment behaved as functional or pseudogenic. Donor age, sex, ethnicity and CMV serostatus were compiled together with the repertoire data. In a later genetic analysis, genome-wide SNP genotypes for about 55% of the roughly 670 donors were used, and that subset was treated as a discovery cohort. All discovery cohort repertoires had been generated on a single sequencing platform. Class I and class II HLA loci were covered by the typing at four-digit resolution. Typing coverage differed by locus: A, B, C, DRB1 and DQB1 were typed in roughly 620-630 donors, DQA1 in 500 to 550, DPA1 in approximately 600, and DPB1 in 400 to 480. Five DR-DQ haplotypes were handled as single units for association and clustering, since linkage in the cohort was strong. Across under 500 genotyped donors of the cohort, an average of about 200,000 unique TCR beta nucleotide sequences per donor were sequenced, and approximately 17% of those sequences were non-productive. What the research found in general, with its limitations: Because HLA typing was missing for some donors at each locus, association tests included only the typed subset. Most CMV-associated TCR beta chains appeared to be HLA-restricted in a later analysis, and the HLA associations seemed to be driven largely by CMV exposure. Assigning TCR associations to individual alleles was difficult when HLA alleles, especially DR and DQ, strongly co-occurred. While some public TCRs were present in many individuals, most TCR sequences turned up only very rarely across donors. A cluster of highly shared sequence variants was judged likely to represent a technical artifact of the sequencing pipeline. Roughly 15 rarely observed V segments, including chromosome 9 orphons, were excluded from the earlier analysis of approximately 600 of the donors because counts were too low. According to the authors, the approach could potentially be generalized to other disease states and immunological phenotypes. Roughly uniform sequencing depth across donors was assumed in presence/absence analyses, although this assumption may not hold. Linkage disequilibrium might explain the correlated functional status among segregating V segments, but an unknown experimental factor could not be excluded. A further reported finding was that TCR beta sequences accurately predicted the HLA-A and HLA-B alleles for most subjects in the first cohort. Immune exposure information for the cohort was limited to CMV serostatus. In a later analysis, several top co-occurrence clusters were reported to appear linked to parvovirus B19, influenza, CMV and Epstein-Barr virus. A later analysis associated 16,951 TCR beta sequences with specific HLA alleles at a false discovery rate of 0.05. In a later analysis, HLA-associated TCR beta chains were found to be more clonally expanded and to have lower generation probabilities than equally common non-associated chains. In both the original and validation cohorts, the classifier was reported to diagnose cytomegalovirus status with high specificity and sensitivity. In a later analysis, the rate of TCR association differed among HLA loci, with DRB1 alleles having the most associated TCRs and HLA-C alleles having the fewest. Some IMGT-functional V segments, including TRBV6-2 and TRBV6-3, could not be told apart with the 87-base-pair reads, so those segments were excluded. Only TCR beta chains were sequenced in this cohort, and the absence of alpha or paired-chain data limited detectable features. In a later genetic analysis, a missense DCLRE1C variant was associated with V-gene and J-gene trimming of TCR beta chains, and the association was replicated in an independent cohort. A few of the identified cytomegalovirus-associated TCR beta chains were confirmed in vitro to be specific for cytomegalovirus antigens. A total of 150 to 200 TCR beta chains were listed by the study as associated with cytomegalovirus. In an earlier analysis of fewer than 700 of the donors, most TCR beta V segments appeared in productive rearrangements about 87% or about 30% of the time, broadly matching IMGT annotations. Compared with the roughly 670-donor mean, donors in an Asian-associated ancestry cluster had fewer N-insertions in productive TCRs, according to a later genetic analysis.

CDR1 and CDR2 were assigned from the germline V gene (reference sequence) as LNHDA and SQIVND. From the cysteine through the phenylalanine, the CDR3 covers 15 amino acids. Solely the CDR3 DNA is kept, with 45 bases framed from the first base. After removal of 3 bases from V and 4 bases from J, the junction retains 6 bases not matched to a gene. The protocol used for the library was the immunoSEQ multiplex PCR assay. A mixture of 60 forward primers for TCR Vbeta segments and 13 reverse primers for TCR Jbeta segments was used in the multiplex PCR. A multiplex PCR assay on genomic DNA amplified the CDR3 region of rearranged TCR beta genes. On the Illumina HiSeq System, the amplified TCR beta libraries were sequenced as 87-base-pair reads. The original methods were these. Across the roughly 700 repertoires, a later analysis counted 75 million to 90 million unique TCR beta chains, 9.5 million to 13 million of which were shared by at least two donors. To remove PCR and sequencing errors, raw reads were error-corrected and collapsed into unique sequences using a nearest-neighbor algorithm that merged closely related sequences. To assign V, D and J gene segments, CDR3 sequences were aligned to IMGT reference sequences. For a sequence to be retained, a match of at least six nucleotides was required to both a V gene segment and a J gene segment. A rearrangement counted as productive if the CDR3 had no stop codons and remained in frame with V and J, and every other rearrangement counted as non-productive. CDR3 was defined according to IMGT convention as the region running from the second conserved V-encoded cysteine to the conserved J-encoded phenylalanine. Sequences without an unambiguous match to a single V gene segment were excluded from the earlier analysis of about 640 of the donors. In an earlier analysis of several hundred of the donors, V segments were called functional above 56.7% productive rearrangements and were called segregating when the between-donor standard deviation exceeded 5%. A statistical classification framework was built to diagnose cytomegalovirus status from the catalog of TCR beta chain sequences. In a later analysis, TCR nucleotide sequences were compared against IMGT/GENE-DB human TR gene sequences so that V and J genes could be assigned. In a later analysis, CDR3 sequences and most-parsimonious VDJ recombination scenarios were assigned using the TCRdist pipeline. A later analysis defined each TCR beta chain by its CDR3 amino acid sequence plus V-gene family, and excluded reads lacking a unique V-gene family. In a later analysis, around 650 highly shared, low-generation-probability nucleotide sequences were removed to address suspected cross-contamination and a sequencing artifact. In a later analysis, a clonal expansion index was calculated for each public chain from normalized within-repertoire ranks of inferred template counts. Generation probabilities in a later analysis came from a VDJ recombination model fitted to out-of-frame rearrangements, and those results were checked against IGoR. A later analysis scored TCR-TCR, TCR-HLA and TCR-CMV co-occurrence with hypergeometric tests, applying a repertoire-size bias correction to TCR pairs. In a later analysis, false discovery rates were estimated by permuting HLA or CMV assignments 20 times. A later analysis grouped co-occurring TCRs with DBSCAN, adding TCRdist sequence similarity when clustering within HLA-allele-positive subsets. For co-occurrence clustering, repertoires with fewer than 30,000 or more than 120,000 public chains were excluded, along with a handful of repertoires with anomalous nucleotide sharing. TCRdb stores this immuneACCESS table with in-frame sequences only. Part of the clones is absent; in the studies checked, under half of the shortfall reflects unresolved V genes, and no reason is known for the rest. V, J and clone size derive from that table, while D and trimming were established from the DNA sequence. The sample includes 180,000 or so clones, with 75% to 85% observed a single time. Clones ranked in the top ten supply approximately 4.4% of the sample.

A note on this clone: Its specific antigen is unknown. It has no much larger one-base neighbor in the sample; base qualities were not kept.

In total, 500 to 700 healthy bone marrow donors made up the cohort. At the time of sampling, all cohort members were nominally healthy, though unrecorded immune exposures were likely present. The donor tested CMV seropositive, placing the donor among the approximately 290 seropositive members of the cohort. Each donor provided a peripheral blood sample, and peripheral blood mononuclear cells were used for TCR beta sequencing. Genomic DNA extraction from the blood cell samples was performed with the Qiagen DNeasy Blood Extraction Kit. The source is a woman aged 18-30 years in good health and CMV-seropositive. The chain employs TRBV19 and TRBJ1-5; 7 of the junction bases match TRBD1. Sequencing used PBMCs. The DNA sequence is TGTGCCAGTAGTATCTGGGGGACAGCTAATCAGCCCCAGCATTTT. It specifies CASSIWGTANQPQHF.